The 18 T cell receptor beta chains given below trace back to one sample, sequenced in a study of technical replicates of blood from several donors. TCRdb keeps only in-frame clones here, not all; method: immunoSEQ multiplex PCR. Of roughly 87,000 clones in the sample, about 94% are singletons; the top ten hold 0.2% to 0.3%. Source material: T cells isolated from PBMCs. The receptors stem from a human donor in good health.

The CDR3 DNA is TGTGCCAGCAGCCTCGGGACTTATTACGAGCAGTACTTC. Encoded protein: CASSLGTYYEQYF. The V call is TRBV7-6, the J call TRBJ2-7, with D perhaps TRBD2 (6 bases). Germline-derived CDR1 and CDR2 are SGHVS and FNYEAQ. This CDR3 is 13 amino acids long. The ends were cut back, 5 bases at V and 4 bases at J, with 12 bases in the middle. Full variable domain (missing parts from reference TRBV7-6 and TRBJ2-7): GAGVSQSPRYKVTKRGQDVALRCDPISGHVSLYWYRQALGQGPEFLTYFNYEAQQDKSGLPNDRFSAERPEGSISTLTIQRTEQRDSAMYRCASSLGTYYEQYFGPGTRLTVT.

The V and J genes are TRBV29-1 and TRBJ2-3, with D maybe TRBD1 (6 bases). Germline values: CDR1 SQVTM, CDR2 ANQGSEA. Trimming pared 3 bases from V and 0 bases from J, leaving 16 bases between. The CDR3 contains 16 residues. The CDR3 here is CSVDWVGTPSTDTQYF. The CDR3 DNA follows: TGCAGCGTTGACTGGGTGGGGACACCGAGCACAGATACGCAGTATTTT.

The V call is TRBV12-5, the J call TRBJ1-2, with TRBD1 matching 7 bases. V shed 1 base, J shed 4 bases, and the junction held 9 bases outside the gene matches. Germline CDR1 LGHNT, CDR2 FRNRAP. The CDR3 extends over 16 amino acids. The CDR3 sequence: CASGLAPDRAGYGYTF. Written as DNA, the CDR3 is TGTGCTAGTGGTTTGGCCCCCGACAGGGCCGGCTATGGCTACACCTTC.

In DNA, the CDR3 is TGTGCCAGCAGCAGTTCATCCAGGGGGCCCCATAGTGATGAGCAGTTCTTC. Translating gives CASSSSSRGPHSDEQFF. The chain carries TRBV7-9 and TRBJ2-1, with 8 bases lining up with TRBD1. Per germline, CDR1 SEHNR and CDR2 FQNEAQ (reference sequence). V gave up 5 bases and J gave up 8 bases; unmatched junction bases: 17. CDR3 length: 17 amino acids.

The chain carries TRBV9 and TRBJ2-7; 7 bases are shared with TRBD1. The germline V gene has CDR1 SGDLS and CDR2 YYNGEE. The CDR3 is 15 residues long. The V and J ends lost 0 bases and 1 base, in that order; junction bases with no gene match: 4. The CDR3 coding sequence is TGTGCCAGCAGCGTAGATCCGACAGGGTCCTACGAGCAGTACTTC. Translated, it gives CASSVDPTGSYEQYF.

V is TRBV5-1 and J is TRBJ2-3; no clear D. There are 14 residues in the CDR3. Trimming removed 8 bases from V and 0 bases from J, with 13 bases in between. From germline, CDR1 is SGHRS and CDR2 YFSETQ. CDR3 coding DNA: TGCGCCAGTCAGAGCGCCCCAAGCACAGATACGCAGTATTTT. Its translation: CASQSAPSTDTQYF. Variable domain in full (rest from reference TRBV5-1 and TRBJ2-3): KAGVTQTPRYLIKTRGQQVTLSCSPISGHRSVSWYQQTPGQGLQFLFEYFSETQRNKGNFPGRFSGRQFSNSRSEMNVSTLELGDSALYLCASQSAPSTDTQYFGPGTRLTVL.

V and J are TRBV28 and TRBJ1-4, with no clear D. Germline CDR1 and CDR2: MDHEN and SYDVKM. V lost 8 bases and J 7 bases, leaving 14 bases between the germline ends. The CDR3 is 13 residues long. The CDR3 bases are TGTGCCAGCCGACGGGTGTTAGGTGAAAAACTGTTTTTT. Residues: CASRRVLGEKLFF.

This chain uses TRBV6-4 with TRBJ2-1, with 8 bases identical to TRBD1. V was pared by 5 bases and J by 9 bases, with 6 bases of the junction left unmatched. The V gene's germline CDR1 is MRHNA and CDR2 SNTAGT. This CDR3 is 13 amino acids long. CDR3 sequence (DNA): TGTGCCAGCAGTCTTCGACAGGGGATTGAGCAGTTCTTC. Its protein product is CASSLRQGIEQFF.

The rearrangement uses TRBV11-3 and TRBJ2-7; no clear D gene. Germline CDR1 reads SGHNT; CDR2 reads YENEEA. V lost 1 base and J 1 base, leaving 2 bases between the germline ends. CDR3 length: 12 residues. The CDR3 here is CASSLASYEQYF. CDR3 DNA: TGTGCCAGCAGCTTAGCTTCCTACGAGCAGTACTTC.

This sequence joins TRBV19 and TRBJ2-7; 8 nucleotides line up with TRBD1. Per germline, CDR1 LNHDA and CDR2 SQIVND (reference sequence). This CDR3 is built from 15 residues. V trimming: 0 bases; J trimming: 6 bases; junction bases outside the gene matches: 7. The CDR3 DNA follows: TGTGCCAGTAGTATAGATCTCGACGGGACAGGCGAGCAGTACTTC. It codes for CASSIDLDGTGEQYF.

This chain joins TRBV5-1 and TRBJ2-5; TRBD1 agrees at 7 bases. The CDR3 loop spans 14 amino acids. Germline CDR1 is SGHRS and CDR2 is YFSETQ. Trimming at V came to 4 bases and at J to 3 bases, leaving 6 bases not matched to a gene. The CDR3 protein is CASSRSTGKETQYF. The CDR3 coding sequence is TGCGCCAGCAGCCGTTCGACAGGGAAAGAGACCCAGTACTTC.

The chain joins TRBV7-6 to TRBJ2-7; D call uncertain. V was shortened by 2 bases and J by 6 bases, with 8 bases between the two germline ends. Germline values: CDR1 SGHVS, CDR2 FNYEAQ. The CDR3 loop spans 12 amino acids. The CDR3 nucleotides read TGTGCCAGCAGCTTAACGGCAGGCGAGCAGTACTTC. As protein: CASSLTAGEQYF.

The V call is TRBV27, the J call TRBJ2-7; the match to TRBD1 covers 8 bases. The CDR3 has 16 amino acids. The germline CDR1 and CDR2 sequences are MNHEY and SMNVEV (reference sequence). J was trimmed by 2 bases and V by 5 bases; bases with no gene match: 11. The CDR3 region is CASSPRTGRKAYEQYF. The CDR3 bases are TGTGCCAGCAGTCCCCGGACAGGGAGGAAGGCCTACGAGCAGTACTTC.

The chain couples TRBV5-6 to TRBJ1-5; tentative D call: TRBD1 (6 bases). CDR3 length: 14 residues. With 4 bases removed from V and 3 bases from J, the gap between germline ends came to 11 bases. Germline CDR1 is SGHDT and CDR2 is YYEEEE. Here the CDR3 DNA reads TGTGCCAGCAGCCAAACAGGGTACAATCAGCCCCAGCATTTT. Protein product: CASSQTGYNQPQHF.

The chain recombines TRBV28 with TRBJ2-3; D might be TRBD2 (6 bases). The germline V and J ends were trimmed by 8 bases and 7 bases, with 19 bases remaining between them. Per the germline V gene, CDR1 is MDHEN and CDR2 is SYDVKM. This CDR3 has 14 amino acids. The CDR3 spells CASSLPSARHTQYF. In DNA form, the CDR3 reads TGTGCCAGCTCTTTACCTAGCGCCCGTCATACGCAGTATTTT.

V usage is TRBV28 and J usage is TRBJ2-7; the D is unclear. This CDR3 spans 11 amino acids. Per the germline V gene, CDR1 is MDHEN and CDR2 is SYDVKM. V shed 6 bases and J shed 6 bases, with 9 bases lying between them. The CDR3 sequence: CASSSNTEQYF. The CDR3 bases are TGTGCCAGCAGCTCGAACACCGAGCAGTACTTC.

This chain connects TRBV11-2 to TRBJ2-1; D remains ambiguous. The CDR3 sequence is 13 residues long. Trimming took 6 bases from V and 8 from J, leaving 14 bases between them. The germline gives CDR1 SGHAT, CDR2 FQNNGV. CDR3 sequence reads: CASSYSVVDEQFF. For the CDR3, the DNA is TGTGCCAGCAGTTATTCGGTCGTGGATGAGCAGTTCTTC.

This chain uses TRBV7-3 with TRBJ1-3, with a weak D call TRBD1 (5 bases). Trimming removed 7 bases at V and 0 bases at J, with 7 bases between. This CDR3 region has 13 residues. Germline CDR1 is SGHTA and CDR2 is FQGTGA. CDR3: CASTGGSGNTIYF. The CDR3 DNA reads TGTGCCAGCACCGGGGGCTCTGGAAACACCATATATTTT.